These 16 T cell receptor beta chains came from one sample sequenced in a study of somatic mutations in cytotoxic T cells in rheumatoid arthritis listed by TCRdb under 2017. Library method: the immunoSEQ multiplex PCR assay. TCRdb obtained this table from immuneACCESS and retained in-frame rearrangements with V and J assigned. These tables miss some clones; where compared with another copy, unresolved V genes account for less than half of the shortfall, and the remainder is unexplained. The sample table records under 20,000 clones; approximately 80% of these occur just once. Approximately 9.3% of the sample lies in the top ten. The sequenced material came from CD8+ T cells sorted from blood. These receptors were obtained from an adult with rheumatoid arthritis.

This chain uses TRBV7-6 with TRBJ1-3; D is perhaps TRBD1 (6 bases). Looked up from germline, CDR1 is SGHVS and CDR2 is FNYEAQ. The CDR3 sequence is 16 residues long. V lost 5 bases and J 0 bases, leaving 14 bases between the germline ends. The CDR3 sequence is CASSPLEGVSGNTIYF. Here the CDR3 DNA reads TGTGCCAGCAGCCCTTTAGAGGGGGTCTCTGGAAACACCATATATTTT.

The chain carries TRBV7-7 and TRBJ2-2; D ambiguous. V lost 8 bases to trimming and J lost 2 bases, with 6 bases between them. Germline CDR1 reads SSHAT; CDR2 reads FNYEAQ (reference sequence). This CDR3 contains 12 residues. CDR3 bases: TGTGCCAGCTTCCTTAACACCGGGGAGCTGTTTTTT. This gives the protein CASFLNTGELFF.

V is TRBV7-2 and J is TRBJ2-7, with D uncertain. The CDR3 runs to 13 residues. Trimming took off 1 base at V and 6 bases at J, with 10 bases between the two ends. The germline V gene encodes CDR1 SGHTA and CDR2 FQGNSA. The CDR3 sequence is CASSLGWLGEQYF. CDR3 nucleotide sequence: TGTGCCAGCAGCTTAGGATGGTTGGGCGAGCAGTACTTC.

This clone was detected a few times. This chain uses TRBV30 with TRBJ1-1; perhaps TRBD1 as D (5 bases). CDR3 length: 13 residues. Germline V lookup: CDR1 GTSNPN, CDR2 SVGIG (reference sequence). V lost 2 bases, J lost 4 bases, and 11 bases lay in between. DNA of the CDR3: TGTGCCTGGAGTCTCGACAGCTTCACTGAAGCTTTCTTT. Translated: CAWSLDSFTEAFF.

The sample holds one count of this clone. CDR3 nucleotides: TGTGCCAGCACCCTTGGATCAAGAGGCAGGGATCGTGGGAACACTGAAGCTTTCTTT. This encodes CASTLGSRGRDRGNTEAFF. The chain has TRBV16 and TRBJ1-1; TRBD1 is a possible D gene (5 bases). Germline V gives CDR1 KGHSY, CDR2 FQNENV. CDR3 length equals 19 residues. The ends were cut back, 7 bases at V and 1 base at J, with 28 bases in the middle.

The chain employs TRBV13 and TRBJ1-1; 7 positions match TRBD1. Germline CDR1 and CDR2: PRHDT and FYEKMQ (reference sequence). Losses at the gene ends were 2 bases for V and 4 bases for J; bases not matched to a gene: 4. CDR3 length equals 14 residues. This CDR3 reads CASSLRGPGTEAFF. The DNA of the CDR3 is TGTGCCAGCAGCTTAAGGGGGCCTGGCACTGAAGCTTTCTTT.

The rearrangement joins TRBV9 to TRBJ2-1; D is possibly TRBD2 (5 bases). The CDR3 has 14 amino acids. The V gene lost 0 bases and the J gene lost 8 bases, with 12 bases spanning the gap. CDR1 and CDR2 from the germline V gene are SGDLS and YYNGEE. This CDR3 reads CASSVAPTKDEQFF. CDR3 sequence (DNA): TGTGCCAGCAGCGTAGCTCCGACTAAGGATGAGCAGTTCTTC.

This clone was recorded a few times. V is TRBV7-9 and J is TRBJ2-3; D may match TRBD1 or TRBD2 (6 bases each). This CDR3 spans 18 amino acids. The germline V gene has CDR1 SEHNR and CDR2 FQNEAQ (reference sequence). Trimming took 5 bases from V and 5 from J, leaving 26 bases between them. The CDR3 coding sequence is TGTGCCAGCAGCCCCCCCGAGGGGGGTGACACAGATAGAGATACGCAGTATTTT. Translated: CASSPPEGGDTDRDTQYF. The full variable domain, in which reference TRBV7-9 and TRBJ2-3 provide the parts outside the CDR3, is DTGVSQNPRHKITKRGQNVTFRCDPISEHNRLYWYRQTLGQGPEFLTYFQNEAQLEKSRLLSDRFSAERPKGSFSTLEIQRTEQGDSAMYLCASSPPEGGDTDRDTQYFGPGTRLTVL.

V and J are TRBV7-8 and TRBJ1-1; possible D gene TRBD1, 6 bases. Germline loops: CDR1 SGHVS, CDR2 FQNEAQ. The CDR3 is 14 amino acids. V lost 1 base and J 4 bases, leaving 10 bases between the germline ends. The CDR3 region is CASSLDRARTEAFF. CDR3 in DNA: TGTGCCAGCAGCTTAGACAGGGCCCGCACTGAAGCTTTCTTT.

Here the CDR3 reads CASSLTWGSGEQYF. For the CDR3, the DNA is TGTGCCAGCAGCCTTACCTGGGGGTCCGGCGAGCAGTACTTC. The chain couples TRBV11-2 to TRBJ2-7; D might be TRBD1 or TRBD2, each matching 5 bases. Germline V gives CDR1 SGHAT, CDR2 FQNNGV. The V end lost 5 bases, the J end lost 6 bases, and 17 bases lay between the germline ends. The CDR3 length is 14 residues.

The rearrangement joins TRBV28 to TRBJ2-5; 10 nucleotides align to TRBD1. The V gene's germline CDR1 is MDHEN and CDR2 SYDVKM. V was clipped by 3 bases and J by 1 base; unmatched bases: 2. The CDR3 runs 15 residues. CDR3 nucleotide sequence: TGTGCCAGCAGTTTTCGGGACAGGGGCCAAGAGACCCAGTACTTC. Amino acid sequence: CASSFRDRGQETQYF.

The CDR3 spells CSVEDGQSGELFF. CDR3 DNA: TGCAGCGTTGAAGACGGCCAGTCCGGGGAGCTGTTTTTT. The chain recombines TRBV29-1 with TRBJ2-2; D call uncertain. The V gene's germline CDR1 is SQVTM and CDR2 ANQGSEA. The V and J ends lost 0 bases and 6 bases respectively, with 8 bases between them. CDR3 length: 13 residues.

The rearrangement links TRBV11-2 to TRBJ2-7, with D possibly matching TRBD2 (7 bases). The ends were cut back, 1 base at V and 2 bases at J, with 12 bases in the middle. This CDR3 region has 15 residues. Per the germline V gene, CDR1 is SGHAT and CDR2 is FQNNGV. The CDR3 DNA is TGTGCCAGCAGCTTAGGGCGGGGGCCAGCCTACGAGCAGTACTTC. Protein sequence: CASSLGRGPAYEQYF. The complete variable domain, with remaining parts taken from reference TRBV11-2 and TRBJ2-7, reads EAGVAQSPRYKIIEKRQSVAFWCNPISGHATLYWYQQILGQGPKLLIQFQNNGVVDDSQLPKDRFSAERLKGVDSTLKIQPAKLEDSAVYLCASSLGRGPAYEQYFGPGTRLTVT.

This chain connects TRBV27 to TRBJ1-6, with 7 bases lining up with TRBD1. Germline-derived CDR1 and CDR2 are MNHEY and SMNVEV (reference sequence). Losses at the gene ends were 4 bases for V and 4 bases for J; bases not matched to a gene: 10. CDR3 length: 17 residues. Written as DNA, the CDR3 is TGTGCCAGCAGTTCCTCGGACAGGAACTTTTATAATTCACCCCTCCACTTT. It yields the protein CASSSSDRNFYNSPLHF.

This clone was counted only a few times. CDR3 nucleotides: TGTGCCATCAGTGGTACGACAGTAGATCAGCCCCAGCATTTT. This encodes CAISGTTVDQPQHF. V usage is TRBV10-3 and J usage is TRBJ1-5; weak D call: TRBD1 (5 bases). The CDR3 covers 14 residues. V shed 4 bases and J shed 5 bases, with 12 bases lying between them. CDR1 is ENHRY and CDR2 is SYGVKD in the germline V gene.

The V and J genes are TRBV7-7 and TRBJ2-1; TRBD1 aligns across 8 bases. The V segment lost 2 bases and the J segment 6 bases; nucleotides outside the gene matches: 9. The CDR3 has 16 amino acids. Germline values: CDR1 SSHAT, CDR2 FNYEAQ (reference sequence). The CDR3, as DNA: TGTGCCAGCAGCTTACCAGGCAGGGGGCATGGCAATGAGCAGTTCTTC. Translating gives CASSLPGRGHGNEQFF.